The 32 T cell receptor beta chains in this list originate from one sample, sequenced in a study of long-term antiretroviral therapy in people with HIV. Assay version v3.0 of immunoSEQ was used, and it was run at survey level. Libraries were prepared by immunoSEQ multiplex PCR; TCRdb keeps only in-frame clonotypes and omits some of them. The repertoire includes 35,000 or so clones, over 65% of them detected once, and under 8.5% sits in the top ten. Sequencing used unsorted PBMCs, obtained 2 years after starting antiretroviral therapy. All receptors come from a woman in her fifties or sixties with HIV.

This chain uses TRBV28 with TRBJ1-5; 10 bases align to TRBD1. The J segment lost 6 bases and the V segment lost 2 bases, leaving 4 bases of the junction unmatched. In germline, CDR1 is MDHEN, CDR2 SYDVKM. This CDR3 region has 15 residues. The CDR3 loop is CASSLEGQGSQPQHF. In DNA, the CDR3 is TGTGCCAGCAGTTTAGAGGGACAGGGGTCTCAGCCCCAGCATTTT. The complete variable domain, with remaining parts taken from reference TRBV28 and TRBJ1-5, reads DVKVTQSSRYLVKRTGEKVFLECVQDMDHENMFWYRQDPGLGLRLIYFSYDVKMKEKGDIPEGYSVSREKKERFSLILESASTNQTSMYLCASSLEGQGSQPQHFGDGTRLSIL.

The CDR3 spells CASRSNLGTSGGSTDTQYF. CDR3 bases: TGTGCCAGCAGGTCGAACCTCGGGACTAGCGGGGGGAGCACAGATACGCAGTATTTT. This rearrangement joins TRBV7-9 to TRBJ2-3, with TRBD2 matching over 15 bases. Germline values: CDR1 SEHNR, CDR2 FQNEAQ (reference sequence). After removal of 6 bases from V and 0 bases from J, the junction contained 10 bases not matched to a gene. The CDR3 has 19 amino acids.

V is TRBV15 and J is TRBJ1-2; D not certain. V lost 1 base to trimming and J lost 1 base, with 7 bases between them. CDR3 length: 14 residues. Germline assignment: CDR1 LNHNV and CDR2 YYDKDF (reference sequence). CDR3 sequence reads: CATSRATDNYGYTF. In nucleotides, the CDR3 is TGTGCCACCAGCAGAGCTACAGATAACTATGGCTACACCTTC.

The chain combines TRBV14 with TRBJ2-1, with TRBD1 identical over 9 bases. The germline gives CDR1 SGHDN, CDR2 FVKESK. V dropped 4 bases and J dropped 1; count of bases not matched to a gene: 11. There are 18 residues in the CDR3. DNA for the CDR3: TGTGCCAGCAGCCTGGCTACCAGGACAGGGGATTCCTACAATGAGCAGTTCTTC. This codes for CASSLATRTGDSYNEQFF. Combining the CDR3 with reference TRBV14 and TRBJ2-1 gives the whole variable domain EAGVTQFPSHSVIEKGQTVTLRCDPISGHDNLYWYRRVMGKEIKFLLHFVKESKQDESGMPNNRFLAERTGGTYSTLKVQPAELEDSGVYFCASSLATRTGDSYNEQFFGPGTRLTVL.

The CDR3 sequence: CASSRGRNTIYF. The CDR3, as DNA: TGTGCCAGCTCTCGAGGGAGAAACACCATATATTTT. The rearrangement links TRBV6-1 to TRBJ1-3; D unclear. Germline V CDR1 and CDR2: MNHNS, SASEGT. V lost 8 bases, J lost 5 bases, and 10 bases lay in between. The CDR3 is made up of 12 amino acids.

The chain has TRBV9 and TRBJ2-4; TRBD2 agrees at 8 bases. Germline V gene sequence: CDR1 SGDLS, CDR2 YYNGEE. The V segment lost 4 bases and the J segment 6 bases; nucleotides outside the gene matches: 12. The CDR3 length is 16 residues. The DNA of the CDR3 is TGTGCCAGCAGCCTCAGCGGGGGAGGTGTCGGAAACATTCAGTACTTC. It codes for CASSLSGGGVGNIQYF.

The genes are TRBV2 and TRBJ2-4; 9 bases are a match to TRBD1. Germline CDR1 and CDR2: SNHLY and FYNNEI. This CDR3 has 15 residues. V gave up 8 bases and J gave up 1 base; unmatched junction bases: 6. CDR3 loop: CASVDRGGAKNIQYF. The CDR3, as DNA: TGTGCCAGCGTTGACAGGGGGGGGGCCAAAAACATTCAGTACTTC.

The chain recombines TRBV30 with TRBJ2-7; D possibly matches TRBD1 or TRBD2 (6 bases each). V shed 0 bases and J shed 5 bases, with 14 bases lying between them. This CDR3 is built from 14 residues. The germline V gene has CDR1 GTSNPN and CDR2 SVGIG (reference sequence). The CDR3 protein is CAWSVMSGAHEQYF. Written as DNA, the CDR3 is TGTGCCTGGAGTGTAATGTCGGGGGCTCACGAGCAGTACTTC. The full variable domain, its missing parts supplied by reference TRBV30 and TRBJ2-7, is SQTIHQWPATLVQPVGSPLSLECTVEGTSNPNLYWYRQAAGRGLQLLFYSVGIGQISSEVPQNLSASRPQDRQFILSSKKLLLSDSGFYLCAWSVMSGAHEQYFGPGTRLTVT.

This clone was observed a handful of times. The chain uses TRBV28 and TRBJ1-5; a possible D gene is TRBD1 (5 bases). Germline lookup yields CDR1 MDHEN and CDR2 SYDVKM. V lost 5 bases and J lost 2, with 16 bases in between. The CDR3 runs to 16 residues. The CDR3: CASSTHQGAGNQPQHF. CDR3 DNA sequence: TGTGCCAGCAGTACCCACCAGGGAGCCGGCAATCAGCCCCAGCATTTT.

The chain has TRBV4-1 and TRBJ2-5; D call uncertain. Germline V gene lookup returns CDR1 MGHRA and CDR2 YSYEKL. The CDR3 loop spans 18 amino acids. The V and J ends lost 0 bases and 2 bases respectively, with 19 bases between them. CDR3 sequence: CASSQDSMLSNLQETQYF. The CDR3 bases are TGCGCCAGCAGCCAAGATTCGATGCTTTCGAATTTGCAAGAGACCCAGTACTTC.

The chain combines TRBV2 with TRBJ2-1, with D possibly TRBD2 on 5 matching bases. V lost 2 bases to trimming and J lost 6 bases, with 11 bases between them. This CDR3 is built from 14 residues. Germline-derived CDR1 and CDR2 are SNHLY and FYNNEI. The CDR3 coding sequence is TGTGCCAGCAGTGAAAACCGACTATTCAATGAGCAGTTCTTC. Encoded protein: CASSENRLFNEQFF.

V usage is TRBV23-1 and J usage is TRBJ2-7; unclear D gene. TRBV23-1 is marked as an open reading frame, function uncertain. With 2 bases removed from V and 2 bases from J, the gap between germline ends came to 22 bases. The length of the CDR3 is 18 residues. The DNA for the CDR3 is TGCGCCAGCAGTCAAATACGGAGTCCGCAGTACGGTCCCTACGAGCAGTACGTC. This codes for CASSQIRSPQYGPYEQYV.

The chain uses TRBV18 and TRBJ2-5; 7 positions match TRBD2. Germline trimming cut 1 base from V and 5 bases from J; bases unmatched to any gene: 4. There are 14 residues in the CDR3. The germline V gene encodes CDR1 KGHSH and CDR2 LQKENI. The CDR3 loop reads CASSPHQGGETQYF. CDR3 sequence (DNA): TGTGCCAGCTCACCACATCAGGGAGGGGAGACCCAGTACTTC.

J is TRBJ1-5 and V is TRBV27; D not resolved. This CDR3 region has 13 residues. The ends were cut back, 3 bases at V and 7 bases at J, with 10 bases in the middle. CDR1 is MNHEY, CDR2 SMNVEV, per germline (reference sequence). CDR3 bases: TGTGCCAGCAGTTTTGATGGGTACCAGCCCCAGCATTTT. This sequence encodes CASSFDGYQPQHF.

The CDR3 reads CASSPRTGHQPQHF. The DNA for the CDR3 is TGTGCCAGCAGCCCCCGGACAGGGCATCAGCCCCAGCATTTT. The chain links TRBV7-2 to TRBJ1-5; 8 positions agree with TRBD1. The V segment lost 5 bases and the J segment 5 bases; nucleotides outside the gene matches: 5. The germline CDR1 and CDR2 sequences are SGHTA and FQGNSA. The CDR3 covers 14 residues.

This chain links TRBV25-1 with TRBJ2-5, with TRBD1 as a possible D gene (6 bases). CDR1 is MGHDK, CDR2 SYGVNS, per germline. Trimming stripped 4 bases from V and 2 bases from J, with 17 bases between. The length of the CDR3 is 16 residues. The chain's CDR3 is CASSGTTGGFQETQYF. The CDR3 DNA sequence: TGTGCCAGCAGTGGTACGACAGGAGGTTTTCAAGAGACCCAGTACTTC. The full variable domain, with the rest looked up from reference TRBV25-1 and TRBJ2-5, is EADIYQTPRYLVIGTGKKITLECSQTMGHDKMYWYQQDPGMELHLIHYSYGVNSTEKGDLSSESTVSRIRTEHFPLTLESARPSHTSQYLCASSGTTGGFQETQYFGPGTRLLVL.

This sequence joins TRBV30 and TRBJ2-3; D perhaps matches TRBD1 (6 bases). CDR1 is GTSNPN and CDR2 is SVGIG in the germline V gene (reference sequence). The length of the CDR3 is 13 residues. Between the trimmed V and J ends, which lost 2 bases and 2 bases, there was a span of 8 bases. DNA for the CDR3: TGTGCCTGGAGTCGGACAGTCACAGATACGCAGTATTTT. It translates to CAWSRTVTDTQYF.

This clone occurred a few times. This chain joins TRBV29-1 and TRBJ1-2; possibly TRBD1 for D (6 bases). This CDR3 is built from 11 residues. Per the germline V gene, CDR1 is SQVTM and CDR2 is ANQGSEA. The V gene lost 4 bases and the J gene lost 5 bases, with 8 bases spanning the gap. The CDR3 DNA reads TGCAGCGTTGGACAGGAGTATGGCTACACCTTC. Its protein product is CSVGQEYGYTF.

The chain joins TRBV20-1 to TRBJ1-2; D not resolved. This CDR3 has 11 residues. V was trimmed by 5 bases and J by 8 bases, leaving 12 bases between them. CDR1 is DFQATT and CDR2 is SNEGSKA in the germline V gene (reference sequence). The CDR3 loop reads CSASLFEGYTF. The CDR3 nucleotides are TGCAGTGCTTCGCTTTTTGAGGGCTACACCTTC.

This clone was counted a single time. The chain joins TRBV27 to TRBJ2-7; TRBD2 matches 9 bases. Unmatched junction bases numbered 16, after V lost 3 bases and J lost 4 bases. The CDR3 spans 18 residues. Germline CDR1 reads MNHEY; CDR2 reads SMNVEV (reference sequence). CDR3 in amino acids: CASSFTPGAAGGIYEQYF. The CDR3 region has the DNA TGTGCCAGCAGTTTTACCCCGGGGGCGGCGGGGGGGATATACGAGCAGTACTTC.

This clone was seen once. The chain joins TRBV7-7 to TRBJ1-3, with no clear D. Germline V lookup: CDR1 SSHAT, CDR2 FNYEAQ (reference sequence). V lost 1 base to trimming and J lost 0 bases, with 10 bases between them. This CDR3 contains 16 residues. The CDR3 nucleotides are TGTGCCAGCAGCTTAGGTCGCTTCGGCTCTGGAAACACCATATATTTT. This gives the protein CASSLGRFGSGNTIYF.

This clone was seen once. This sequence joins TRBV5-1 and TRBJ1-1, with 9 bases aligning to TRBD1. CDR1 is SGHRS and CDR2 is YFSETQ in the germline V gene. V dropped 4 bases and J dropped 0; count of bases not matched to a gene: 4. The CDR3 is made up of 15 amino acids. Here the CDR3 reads CASSNDRGVNTEAFF. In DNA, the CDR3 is TGCGCCAGCAGCAATGACAGGGGGGTGAACACTGAAGCTTTCTTT.

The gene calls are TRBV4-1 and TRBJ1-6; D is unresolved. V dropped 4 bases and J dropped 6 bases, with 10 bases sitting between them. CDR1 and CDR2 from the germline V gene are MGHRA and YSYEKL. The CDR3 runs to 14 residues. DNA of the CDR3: TGCGCCAGCAGCCGGGAAAGGTTTAATTCACCCCTCCACTTT. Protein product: CASSRERFNSPLHF.

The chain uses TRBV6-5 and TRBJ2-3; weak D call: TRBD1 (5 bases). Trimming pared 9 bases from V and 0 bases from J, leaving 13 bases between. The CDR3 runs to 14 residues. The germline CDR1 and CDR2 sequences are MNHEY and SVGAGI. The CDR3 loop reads CASKGELSTDTQYF. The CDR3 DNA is TGTGCCAGTAAAGGGGAACTTAGCACAGATACGCAGTATTTT.

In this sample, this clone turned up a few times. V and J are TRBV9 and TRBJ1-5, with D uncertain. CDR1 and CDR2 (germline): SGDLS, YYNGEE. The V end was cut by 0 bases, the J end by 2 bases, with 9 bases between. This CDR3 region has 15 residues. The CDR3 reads CASSVEGYGNQPQHF. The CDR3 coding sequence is TGTGCCAGCAGCGTAGAGGGATACGGCAATCAGCCCCAGCATTTT.

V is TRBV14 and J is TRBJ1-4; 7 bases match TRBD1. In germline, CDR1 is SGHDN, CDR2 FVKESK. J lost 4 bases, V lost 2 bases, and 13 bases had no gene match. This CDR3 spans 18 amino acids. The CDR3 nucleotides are TGTGCCAGCAGCCAACCCTTCCGGGACAGTAGACATAATGAAAAACTGTTTTTT. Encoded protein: CASSQPFRDSRHNEKLFF.

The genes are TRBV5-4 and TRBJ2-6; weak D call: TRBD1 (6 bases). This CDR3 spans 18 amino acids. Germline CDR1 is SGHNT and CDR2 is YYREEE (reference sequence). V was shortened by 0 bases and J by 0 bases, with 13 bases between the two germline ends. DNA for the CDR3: TGTGCCAGCAGCTTGGGTTACAGGGCTAACTCTGGGGCCAACGTCCTGACTTTC. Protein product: CASSLGYRANSGANVLTF.

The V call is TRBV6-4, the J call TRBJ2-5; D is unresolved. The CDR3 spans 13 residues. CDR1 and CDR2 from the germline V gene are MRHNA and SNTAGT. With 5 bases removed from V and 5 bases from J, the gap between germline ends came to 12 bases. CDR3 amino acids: CASSQIIGETQYF. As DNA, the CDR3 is TGTGCCAGCAGTCAGATAATCGGGGAGACCCAGTACTTC.

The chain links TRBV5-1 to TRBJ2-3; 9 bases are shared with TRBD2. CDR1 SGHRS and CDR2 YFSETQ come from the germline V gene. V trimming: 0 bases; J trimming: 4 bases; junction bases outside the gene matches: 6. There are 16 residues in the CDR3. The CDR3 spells CASSLAASGGPDTQYF. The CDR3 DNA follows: TGCGCCAGCAGCTTGGCCGCGAGCGGGGGGCCAGATACGCAGTATTTT.

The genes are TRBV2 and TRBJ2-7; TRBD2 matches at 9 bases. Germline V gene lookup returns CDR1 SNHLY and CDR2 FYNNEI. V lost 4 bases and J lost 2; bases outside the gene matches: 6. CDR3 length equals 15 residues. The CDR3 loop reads CASSVLGGGAYEQYF. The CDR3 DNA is TGTGCCAGCAGTGTTCTGGGCGGGGGGGCCTACGAGCAGTACTTC.

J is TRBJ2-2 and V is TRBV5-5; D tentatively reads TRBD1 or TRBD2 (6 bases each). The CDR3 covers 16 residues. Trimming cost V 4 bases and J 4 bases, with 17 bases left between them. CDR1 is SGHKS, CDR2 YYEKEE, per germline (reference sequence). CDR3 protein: CASSKGWGAGTGELFF. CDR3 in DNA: TGTGCCAGCAGCAAGGGTTGGGGGGCAGGCACCGGGGAGCTGTTTTTT.

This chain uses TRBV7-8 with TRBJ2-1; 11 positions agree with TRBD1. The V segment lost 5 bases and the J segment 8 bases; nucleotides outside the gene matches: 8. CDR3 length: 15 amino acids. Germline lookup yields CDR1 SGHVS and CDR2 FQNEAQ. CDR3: CASSPDRGRSDEQFF. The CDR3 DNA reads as TGTGCCAGCAGCCCGGACAGGGGGCGCTCAGATGAGCAGTTCTTC. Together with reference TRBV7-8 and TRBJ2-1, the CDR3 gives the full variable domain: GAGVSQSPRYKVAKRGQDVALRCDPISGHVSLFWYQQALGQGPEFLTYFQNEAQLDKSGLPSDRFFAERPEGSVSTLKIQRTQQEDSAVYLCASSPDRGRSDEQFFGPGTRLTVL.